The following is a T cell receptor beta chain sequence with its context. What it binds is not known. This entry is derived from a study of cytomegalovirus exposure and HLA in healthy donors. Primers for the PCR totalled 60 Vbeta and 13 Jbeta. Only in-frame clones appear in the TCRdb table, and some are missing; sequencing was by immunoSEQ multiplex PCR. The table records around 180,000 clones, less than 75% of them present only once. Study-level results: Confirmation in vitro established that a few CMV-associated chains were specific for CMV antigens.

The TCR originated in a girl under 18 in good health and CMV-seronegative. Sequencing was carried out using PBMCs.

The CDR3 sequence is CASSLRGGGILYEQYF. In DNA form, the CDR3 reads TGTGCCAGCAGCTTAAGGGGCGGGGGGATCCTCTACGAGCAGTACTTC. This chain connects TRBV7-2 to TRBJ2-7; 8 bases match TRBD2. The germline V gene has CDR1 SGHTA and CDR2 FQGNSA. Unmatched junction bases numbered 9, after V lost 2 bases and J lost 3 bases. The CDR3 extends over 16 amino acids. Complete variable domain (other parts from reference TRBV7-2 and TRBJ2-7): GAGVSQSPSNKVTEKGKDVELRCDPISGHTALYWYRQSLGQGLEFLIYFQGNSAPDKSGLPSDRFSAERTGGSVSTLTIQRTQQEDSAVYLCASSLRGGGILYEQYFGPGTRLTVT.